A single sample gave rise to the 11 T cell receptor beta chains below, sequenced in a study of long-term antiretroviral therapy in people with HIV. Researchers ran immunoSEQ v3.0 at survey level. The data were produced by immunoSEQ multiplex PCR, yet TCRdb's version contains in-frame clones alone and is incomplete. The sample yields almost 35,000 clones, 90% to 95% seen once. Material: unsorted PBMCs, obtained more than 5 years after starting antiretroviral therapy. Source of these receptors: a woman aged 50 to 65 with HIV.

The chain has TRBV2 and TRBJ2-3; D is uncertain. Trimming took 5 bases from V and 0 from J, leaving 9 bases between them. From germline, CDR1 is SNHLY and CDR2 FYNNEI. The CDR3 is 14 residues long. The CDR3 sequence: CASSFLLSTDTQYF. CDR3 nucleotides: TGTGCCAGCAGTTTCCTACTGAGCACAGATACGCAGTATTTT.

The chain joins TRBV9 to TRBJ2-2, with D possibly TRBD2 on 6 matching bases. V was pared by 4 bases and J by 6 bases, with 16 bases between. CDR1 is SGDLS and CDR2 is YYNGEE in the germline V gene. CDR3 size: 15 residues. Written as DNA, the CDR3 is TGTGCCAGCAGCCCCGGGAGCAGGATCGCCGGGGAGCTGTTTTTT. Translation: CASSPGSRIAGELFF.

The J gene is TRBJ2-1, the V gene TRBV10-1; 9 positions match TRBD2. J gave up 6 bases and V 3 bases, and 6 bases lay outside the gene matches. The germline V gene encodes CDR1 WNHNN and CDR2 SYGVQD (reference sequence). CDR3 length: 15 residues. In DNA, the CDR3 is TGCGCCAGCAGTGACACTGGCGGGGGGGTCAATGAGCAGTTCTTC. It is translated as CASSDTGGGVNEQFF.

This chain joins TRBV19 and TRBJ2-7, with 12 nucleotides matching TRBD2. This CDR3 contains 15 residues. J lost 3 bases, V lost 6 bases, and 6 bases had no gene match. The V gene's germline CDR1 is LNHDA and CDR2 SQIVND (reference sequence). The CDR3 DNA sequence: TGTGCCAGTAGCCTACTAGCGGGGGGCCGCTACGAGCAGTACTTC. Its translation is CASSLLAGGRYEQYF.

For the CDR3, the DNA is TGTGCCAGCAGTCACGACGGACCCTCCTACAATGAGCAGTTCTTC. Its translation is CASSHDGPSYNEQFF. The chain links TRBV27 to TRBJ2-1; D is unresolved. The CDR3 consists of 15 residues. Germline CDR1 and CDR2: MNHEY and SMNVEV (reference sequence). Trimming stripped 5 bases from V and 0 bases from J, with 11 bases between.

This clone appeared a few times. Here the CDR3 reads CASSRQNVYYGYTF. The CDR3 DNA follows: TGTGCCAGCAGCCGACAGAACGTATACTATGGCTACACCTTC. V and J are TRBV7-9 and TRBJ1-2; tentative D call: TRBD1 (5 bases). The CDR3 sequence is 14 residues long. Germline V gives CDR1 SEHNR, CDR2 FQNEAQ (reference sequence). V was clipped by 5 bases and J by 3 bases, with 13 bases between them.

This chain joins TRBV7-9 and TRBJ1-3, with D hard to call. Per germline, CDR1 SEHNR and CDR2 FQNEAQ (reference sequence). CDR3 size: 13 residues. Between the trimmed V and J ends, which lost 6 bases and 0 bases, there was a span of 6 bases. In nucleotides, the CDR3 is TGTGCCAGCAGTTCCCTCTCTGGAAACACCATATATTTT. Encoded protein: CASSSLSGNTIYF.

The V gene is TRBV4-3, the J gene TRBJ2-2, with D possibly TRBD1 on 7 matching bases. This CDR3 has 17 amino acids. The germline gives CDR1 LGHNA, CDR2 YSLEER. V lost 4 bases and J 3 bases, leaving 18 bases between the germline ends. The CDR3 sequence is CASSRVEGAVDTGELFF. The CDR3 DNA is TGCGCCAGCAGCCGGGTGGAGGGGGCGGTGGACACCGGGGAGCTGTTTTTT.

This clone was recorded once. The CDR3 loop reads CASSSLAGLSPLHF. CDR3 DNA sequence: TGTGCCAGCAGCTCCCTGGCGGGCCTTTCACCCCTCCACTTT. The V gene is TRBV7-9, the J gene TRBJ1-6, with D hard to call. The CDR3 has 14 residues. CDR1 is SEHNR, CDR2 FQNEAQ, per germline (reference sequence). With 4 bases removed from V and 9 bases from J, the gap between germline ends came to 13 bases. The full variable domain, with the rest looked up from reference TRBV7-9 and TRBJ1-6, is DTGVSQNPRHKITKRGQNVTFRCDPISEHNRLYWYRQTLGQGPEFLTYFQNEAQLEKSRLLSDRFSAERPKGSFSTLEIQRTEQGDSAMYLCASSSLAGLSPLHFGNGTRLTVT.

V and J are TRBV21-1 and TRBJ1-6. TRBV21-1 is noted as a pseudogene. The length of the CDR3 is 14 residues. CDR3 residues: CAKNGTAYNSPLHF. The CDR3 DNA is TGTGCCAAGAACGGGACGGCATATAATTCACCCCTCCACTTT.

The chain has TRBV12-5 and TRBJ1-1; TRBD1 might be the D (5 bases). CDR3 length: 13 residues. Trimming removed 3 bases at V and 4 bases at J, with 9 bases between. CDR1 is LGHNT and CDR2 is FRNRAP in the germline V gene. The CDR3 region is CASGFDRGTEAFF. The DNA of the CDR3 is TGTGCTAGTGGTTTCGACAGAGGCACTGAAGCTTTCTTT.